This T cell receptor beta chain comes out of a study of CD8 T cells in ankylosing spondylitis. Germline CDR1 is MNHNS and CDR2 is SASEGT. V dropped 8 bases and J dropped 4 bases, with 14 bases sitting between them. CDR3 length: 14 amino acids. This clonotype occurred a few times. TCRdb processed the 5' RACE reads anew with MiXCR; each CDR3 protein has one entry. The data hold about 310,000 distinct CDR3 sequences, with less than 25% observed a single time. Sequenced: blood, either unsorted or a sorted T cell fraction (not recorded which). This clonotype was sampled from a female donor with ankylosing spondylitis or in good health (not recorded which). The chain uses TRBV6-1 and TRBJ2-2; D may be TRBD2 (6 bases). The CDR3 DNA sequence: TGTGCCAGCGGCACGTTCGGGGGCACCGGGGAGCTGTTTTTT. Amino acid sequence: CASGTFGGTGELFF.